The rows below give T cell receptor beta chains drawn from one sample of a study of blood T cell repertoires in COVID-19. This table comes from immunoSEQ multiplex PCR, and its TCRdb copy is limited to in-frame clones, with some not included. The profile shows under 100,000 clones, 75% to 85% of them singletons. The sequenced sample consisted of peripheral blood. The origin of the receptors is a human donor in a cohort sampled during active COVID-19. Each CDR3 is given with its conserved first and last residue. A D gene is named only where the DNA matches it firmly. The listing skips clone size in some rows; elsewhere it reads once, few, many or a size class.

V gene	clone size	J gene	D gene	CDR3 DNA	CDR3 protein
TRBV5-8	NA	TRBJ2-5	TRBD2	TGTGCCAGCAGCTCCGGACGAAGGGAGGGGGAGACCCAGTACTTC	CASSSGRREGETQYF
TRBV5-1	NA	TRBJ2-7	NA	TGCGCCAGCAGCTGGGCCCGGGACACTCAAAACTACGAGCAGTACTTC	CASSWARDTQNYEQYF
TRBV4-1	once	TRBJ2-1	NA	TGCGCCAGCAGCCGGCTAGCGTTCTACAATGAGCAGTTCTTC	CASSRLAFYNEQFF
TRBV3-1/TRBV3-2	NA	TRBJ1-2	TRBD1	TGTGCCAGCAGCCAAGGTGGACAGGTTTGGGGCTACACCTTC	CASSQGGQVWGYTF
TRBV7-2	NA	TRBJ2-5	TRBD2	TGTGCCAGCAGCTTAGAATGGCTAGCGGGGGAAGAGACCCAGTACTTC	CASSLEWLAGEETQYF
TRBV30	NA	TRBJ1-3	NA	TGTGCCTGGGGACGGAGTTTTTTTGGAAACACCATATATTTT	CAWGRSFFGNTIYF
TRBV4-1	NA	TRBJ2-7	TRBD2	TGCGCCAGCAGCCAATTGGGGGGGTGGAGCGAGCAGTACTTC	CASSQLGGWSEQYF
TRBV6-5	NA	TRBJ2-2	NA	TGTGCCAGCAGTTACTCTTTTCGCACCGGGGAGCTGTTTTTT	CASSYSFRTGELFF
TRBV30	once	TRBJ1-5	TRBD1	TGTGCCTGGAGCGGACAGGGGGATCAGCCCCAGCATTTT	CAWSGQGDQPQHF
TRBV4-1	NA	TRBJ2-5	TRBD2	TGCGCCAGCAGCCAAGTCTTAGGACTAGCGGGGCGGCAAGAGACCCAGTACTTC	CASSQVLGLAGRQETQYF
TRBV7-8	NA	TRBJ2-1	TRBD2	TGTGCCAGCAGCTTAGCCCTAGGACTAGCGGGGGTCTACAATGAGCAGTTCTTC	CASSLALGLAGVYNEQFF
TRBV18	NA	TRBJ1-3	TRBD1	TGTGCCAGCTCACCAAGTAGAGGACAGGGGAACACCATATATTTT	CASSPSRGQGNTIYF
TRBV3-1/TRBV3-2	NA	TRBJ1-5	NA	TGTGCCAGCAGCAAGGGAGGGGGCAATCAGCCCCAGCATTTT	CASSKGGGNQPQHF
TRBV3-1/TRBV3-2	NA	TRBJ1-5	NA	TGTGCCAGCAGCCAAGAACGAGGGAATCAGCCCCAGCATTTT	CASSQERGNQPQHF
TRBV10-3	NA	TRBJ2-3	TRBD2	TGTGCCATCAGTGAAGCTAGCGGGGGTGGACATACGCAGTATTTT	CAISEASGGGHTQYF
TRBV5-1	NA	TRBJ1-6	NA	TGCGCCAGCAGCTTGGATACAGCACCCTATAATTCACCCCTCCACTTT	CASSLDTAPYNSPLHF
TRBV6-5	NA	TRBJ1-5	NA	TGTGCCAGCAGCAACAGGGATCAGCCCCAGCATTTT	CASSNRDQPQHF
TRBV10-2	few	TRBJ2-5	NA	TGCGCCAGCAGTGGCCGGGACAACTTACAAGAGACCCAGTACTTC	CASSGRDNLQETQYF
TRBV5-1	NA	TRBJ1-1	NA	TGCGCCAGCAGCTTTACAGGGACGAACACTGAAGCTTTCTTT	CASSFTGTNTEAFF
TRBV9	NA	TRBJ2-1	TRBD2	TGTGCCAGCAGCGTGGGGACTAGCGGGGGGAATGAGCAGTTCTTC	CASSVGTSGGNEQFF
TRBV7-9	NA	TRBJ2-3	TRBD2	TGTGCCAGCAGCTCGTACCGACTAGCGGAGGATAGGGATACGCAGTATTTT	CASSSYRLAEDRDTQYF
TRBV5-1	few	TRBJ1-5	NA	TGCGCCAGCAGCTTGGCCGGGGATCAGCCCCAGCATTTT	CASSLAGDQPQHF
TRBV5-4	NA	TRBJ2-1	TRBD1	TGTGCCAGCAGTCCCGGGACAGGGCCCTACAATGAGCAGTTCTTC	CASSPGTGPYNEQFF
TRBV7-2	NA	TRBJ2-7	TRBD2	TGTGCCAGCAGCTTAGTCGGTTGGGGGGGGAGGTACGAGCAGTACTTC	CASSLVGWGGRYEQYF
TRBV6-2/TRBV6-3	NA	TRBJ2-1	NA	TGTGCCAGCAGTTACTCGAAGCGATCGGCTGGCAATGAGCAGTTCTTC	CASSYSKRSAGNEQFF
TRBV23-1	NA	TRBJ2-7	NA	TGCGCCAGCAGTCCCCGGGGGGCAGGGGGCCAACCCTACGAGCAGTACTTC	CASSPRGAGGQPYEQYF
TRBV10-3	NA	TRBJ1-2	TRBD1	TGTGCCATCAGTCGGGACAGCAACTATGGCTACACCTTC	CAISRDSNYGYTF
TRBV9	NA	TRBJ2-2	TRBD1	TGTGCCAGCAGCGTAGATGGACAGGGGAGCGGCACCGGGGAGCTGTTTTTT	CASSVDGQGSGTGELFF
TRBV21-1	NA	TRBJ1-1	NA	TGTGCCAGCAGCAAAGTTCGTCTGACAGGTAAGAGGAACACTGAAGCTTTCTTT	CASSKVRLTGKRNTEAFF
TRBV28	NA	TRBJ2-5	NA	TGTGCCAGCAGCCCCCGGAGGGGAGGAGAGACCCAGTACTTC	CASSPRRGGETQYF
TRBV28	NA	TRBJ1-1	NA	TGTGCCAGCAGTTTACCCTTGGCAGGGACATTGAACACTGAAGCTTTCTTT	CASSLPLAGTLNTEAFF
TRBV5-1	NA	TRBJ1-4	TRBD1	TGCGCCAGCAGCGACCCCCAGGGGGCAAATGAAAAACTGTTTTTT	CASSDPQGANEKLFF
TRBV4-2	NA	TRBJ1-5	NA	TGTGCCAGCAGCCAAGTGGGGGGAGAACAGCCCCAGCATTTT	CASSQVGGEQPQHF
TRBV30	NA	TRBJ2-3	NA	TGTGCCTGGACTCTCACCAGGGTAGGGAAAACTAGCACAGATACGCAGTATTTT	CAWTLTRVGKTSTDTQYF
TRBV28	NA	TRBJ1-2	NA	TGTGCCAGCAGTCCGGGGATCTATGGCTACACCTTC	CASSPGIYGYTF
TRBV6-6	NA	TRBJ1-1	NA	TGTGCCAGCAGTTACGGCGGGTTAGGTGGCACTGAAGCTTTCTTT	CASSYGGLGGTEAFF
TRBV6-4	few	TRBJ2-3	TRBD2	TGTGCCAGCAGTGAGCGGGGGGGCAGCACAGATACGCAGTATTTT	CASSERGGSTDTQYF
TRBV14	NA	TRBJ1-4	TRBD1	TGTGCCAGCAGCCAAGGAGACAGGGTGGGTGAAAAACTGTTTTTT	CASSQGDRVGEKLFF
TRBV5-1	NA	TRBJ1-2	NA	TGCGCCAGCAGCTTGGCCGGGACAACATATGGCTACACCTTC	CASSLAGTTYGYTF